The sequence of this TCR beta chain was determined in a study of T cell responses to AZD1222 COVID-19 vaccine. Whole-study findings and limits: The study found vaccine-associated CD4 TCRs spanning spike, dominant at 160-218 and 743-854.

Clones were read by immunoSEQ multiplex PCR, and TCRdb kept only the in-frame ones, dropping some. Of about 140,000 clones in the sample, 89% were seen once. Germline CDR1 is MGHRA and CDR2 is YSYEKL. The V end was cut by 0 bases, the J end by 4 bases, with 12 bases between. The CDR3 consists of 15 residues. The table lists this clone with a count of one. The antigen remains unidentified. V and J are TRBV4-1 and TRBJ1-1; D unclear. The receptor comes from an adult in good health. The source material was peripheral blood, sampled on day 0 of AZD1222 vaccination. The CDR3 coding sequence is TGCGCCAGCAGCCAAGATAGGAGGGAGTCCACTGAAGCTTTCTTT. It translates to CASSQDRRESTEAFF.